The rows below give T cell receptor beta chains drawn from one sample of a study of shared clonotypes between healthy human individuals. Measured with immunoSEQ multiplex PCR; TCRdb has only the in-frame clones, and not every one. The data contain about 380,000 clones, about 96% of them singletons. The sample was memory CD8+ T cells sorted from blood. The receptors come from a man aged 25 to 40 in good health. The CDR3 runs from the conserved cysteine through the conserved F or W. The D gene is left open where the match is weak. The size of a clone is reported for some rows only, either as once, few or many, or as a class for expanded clones.

TRBJ2-1,.,TRBV2,once,CASMSQSAGGQFF,TGTGCCAGCATGAGTCAGAGCGCTGGGGGGCAGTTCTTC
TRBJ2-1,.,TRBV19,.,CASSPGGAYNEQFF,TGTGCCAGTAGTCCAGGGGGGGCCTACAATGAGCAGTTCTTC
TRBJ2-3,.,TRBV30,once,CAWSTEATSTDTQYF,TGTGCCTGGAGCACGGAGGCGACTAGCACAGATACGCAGTATTTT
TRBJ1-6,TRBD1,TRBV27,.,CASSSDRGNSPLHF,TGTGCCAGCAGTTCGGACAGGGGCAATTCACCCCTCCACTTT
TRBJ2-2,TRBD1,TRBV30,.,CAWSKDRANTGELFF,TGTGCCTGGAGTAAAGACAGGGCGAACACCGGGGAGCTGTTTTTT
TRBJ2-7,.,TRBV6-6,.,CASSWTESYEQYF,TGTGCCAGCAGTTGGACTGAATCCTACGAGCAGTACTTC
TRBJ2-7,.,TRBV25-1,.,CASSEGASYEQYF,TGTGCCAGCAGTGAAGGGGCTAGCTACGAGCAGTACTTC
TRBJ2-3,.,TRBV7-2,once,CASSPRSDTQYF,TGTGCCAGCAGTCCTAGATCAGATACGCAGTATTTT
TRBJ2-2,TRBD2,TRBV5-1,.,CASSLASTSANTGELFF,TGCGCCAGCAGCTTGGCCTCGACTAGCGCGAACACCGGGGAGCTGTTTTTT
TRBJ2-3,TRBD2,TRBV7-3,.,CASSLTGLAGGPTDTQYF,TGTGCCAGCAGCTTAACGGGACTAGCGGGAGGGCCCACAGATACGCAGTATTTT
TRBJ1-2,.,TRBV14,.,CTSSQGGIYGYTF,TGTACCAGCAGCCAGGGAGGTATCTATGGCTACACCTTC
TRBJ1-4,.,TRBV11-3,.,CASSLDLSGAVKLFF,TGTGCCAGCAGCTTAGATCTTTCGGGGGCGGTCAAACTGTTTTTT
TRBJ2-2,.,TRBV10-3,.,CAISVLGSPGPGELFF,TGTGCCATCAGCGTACTGGGGTCCCCAGGACCCGGGGAGCTGTTTTTT
TRBJ2-6,.,TRBV6-6,.,CASVGGSGANVLTF,TGTGCCAGTGTAGGGGGCTCTGGGGCCAACGTCCTGACTTTC
TRBJ2-3,.,TRBV5-4,.,CASSPGGGGTDTQYF,TGTGCCAGCAGCCCCGGAGGGGGGGGCACAGATACGCAGTATTTT
TRBJ2-1,TRBD2,TRBV5-1,.,CASSFGSSGYNEQFF,TGCGCCAGCAGCTTTGGCTCTAGCGGCTACAATGAGCAGTTCTTC
TRBJ1-3,.,TRBV5-6,.,CASNPPGTQSGNTIYF,TGTGCCAGCAACCCGCCCGGGACACAGTCTGGAAACACCATATATTTT
TRBJ2-1,.,TRBV7-2,.,CASSLSAPYNEQFF,TGTGCCAGCAGCTTATCGGCTCCCTACAATGAGCAGTTCTTC
TRBJ2-6,.,TRBV2,.,CASSGGWGANVLTF,TGTGCCAGCAGTGGTGGGTGGGGGGCCAACGTCCTGACTTTC
TRBJ2-3,TRBD2,TRBV5-4,.,CASSGTSAGDTQYF,TGTGCCAGCAGCGGGACTAGCGCGGGAGATACGCAGTATTTT
TRBJ1-2,.,TRBV28,.,CASGPGPARGYTF,TGTGCCAGCGGACCCGGGCCAGCCCGTGGCTACACCTTC
TRBJ2-7,TRBD1,TRBV4-2,.,CASSQERDRSYEQYF,TGTGCCAGCAGCCAGGAACGGGACAGATCCTACGAGCAGTACTTC
TRBJ2-7,TRBD2,TRBV28,.,CASSFGGGTSGRANSYEQYF,TGTGCCAGCAGTTTTGGGGGCGGGACTAGCGGGAGGGCCAATTCCTACGAGCAGTACTTC
TRBJ2-7,TRBD2,TRBV2,.,CASCRGGSTYEQYF,TGTGCCAGCTGCCGGGGGGGGTCAACCTACGAGCAGTACTTC
TRBJ1-4,.,TRBV28,once,CASSFPDSFNEKLFF,TGTGCCAGCAGTTTTCCGGACAGCTTCAATGAAAAACTGTTTTTT
TRBJ2-1,.,TRBV13,few,CASSLKLNNYNEQFF,TGTGCCAGCAGCTTAAAACTAAACAACTACAATGAGCAGTTCTTC
TRBJ2-5,.,TRBV30,.,CAWRIGQQETQYF,TGTGCCTGGAGAATCGGACAGCAAGAGACCCAGTACTTC
TRBJ2-1,TRBD2,TRBV7-6,.,CASSLGLAGSSYNEQFF,TGTGCCAGCAGCTTAGGACTAGCGGGGAGCTCCTACAATGAGCAGTTCTTC
TRBJ2-1,.,TRBV6-6,.,CASSYEGEQFF,TGTGCCAGCAGTTACGAGGGTGAGCAGTTCTTC